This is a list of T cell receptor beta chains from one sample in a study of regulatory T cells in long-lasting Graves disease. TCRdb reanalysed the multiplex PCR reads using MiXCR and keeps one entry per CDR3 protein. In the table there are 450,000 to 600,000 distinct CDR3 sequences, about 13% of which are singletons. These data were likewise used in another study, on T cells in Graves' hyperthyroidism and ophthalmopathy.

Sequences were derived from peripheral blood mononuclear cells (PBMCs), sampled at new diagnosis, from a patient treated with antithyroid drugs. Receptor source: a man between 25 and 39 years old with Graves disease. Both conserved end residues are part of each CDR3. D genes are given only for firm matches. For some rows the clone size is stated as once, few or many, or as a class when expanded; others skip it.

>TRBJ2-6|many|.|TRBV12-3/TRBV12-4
CASSLKAGANVLTF
TGTGCCAGCAGTTTAAAGGCTGGGGCCAACGTCCTGACTTTC
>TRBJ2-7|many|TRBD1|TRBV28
CASSNRGPGSYEQYF
TGTGCCAGCAGTAACAGGGGGCCCGGCTCCTACGAGCAGTACTTC
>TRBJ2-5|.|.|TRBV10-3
CAISEYRDVSEETQYF
TGTGCCATCAGTGAGTACAGGGACGTATCTGAAGAGACCCAGTACTTC
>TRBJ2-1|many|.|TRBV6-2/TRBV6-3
CASSYVSTTGEQFF
TGTGCCAGCAGTTACGTGAGTACCACCGGGGAGCAGTTCTTC
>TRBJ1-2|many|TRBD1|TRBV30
CAWILTGANYGYTF
TGTGCCTGGATTTTGACAGGGGCCAACTATGGCTACACCTTC
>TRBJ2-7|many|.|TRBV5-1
CASSPGRTRYEQYF
TGCGCCAGCAGCCCGGGACGGACCCGCTACGAGCAGTACTTC
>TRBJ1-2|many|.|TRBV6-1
CASSKRTLSVNSYGYTF
TGTGCCAGCAGTAAAAGGACACTGTCTGTAAACTCCTATGGCTACACCTTC
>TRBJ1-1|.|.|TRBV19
CASTSWGDGNTEAFF
TGTGCCAGTACCTCATGGGGTGACGGGAACACTGAAGCTTTCTTT
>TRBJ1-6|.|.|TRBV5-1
CASSPEGQRNSPLHF
TGCGCCAGCAGCCCCGAGGGCCAGAGGAATTCACCCCTCCACTTT
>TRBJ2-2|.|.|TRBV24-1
CATRGTKGTPGELFF
TGTGCCACCAGAGGGACCAAAGGAACCCCCGGGGAGCTGTTTTTT
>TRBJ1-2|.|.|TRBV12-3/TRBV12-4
CASSYFPQELDYGYTF
TGTGCCAGCAGTTATTTCCCGCAAGAATTAGACTATGGCTACACCTTC
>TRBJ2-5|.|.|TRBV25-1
CASSELEQRSQETQYF
TGTGCCAGCAGTGAACTCGAGCAGCGCTCCCAAGAGACCCAGTACTTC
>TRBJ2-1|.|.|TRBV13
CASSSPTLGTYNEQFF
TGTGCCAGCAGCTCCCCAACGTTGGGAACCTACAATGAGCAGTTCTTC
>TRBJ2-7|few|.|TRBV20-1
CSAATKRRYWYEQYF
TGCAGTGCTGCAACCAAACGTAGGTACTGGTACGAGCAGTACTTC
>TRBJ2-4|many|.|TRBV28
CASSFGGDDIQYF
TGTGCCAGCAGTTTTGGCGGCGACGACATTCAGTACTTC
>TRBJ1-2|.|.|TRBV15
CATSRDQAQRYGYTF
TGTGCCACCAGCAGAGATCAGGCCCAGAGGTATGGCTACACCTTC
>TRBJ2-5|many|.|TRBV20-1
CSAVRTTRETQYF
TGCAGTGCTGTGCGGACCACTAGAGAGACCCAGTACTTC
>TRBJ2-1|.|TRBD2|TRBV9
CASSFTSGRGNEQFF
TGTGCCAGCAGCTTCACTAGCGGGAGAGGCAATGAGCAGTTCTTC
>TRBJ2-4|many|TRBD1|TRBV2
CASSPGTGGIQYF
TGTGCCAGTTCCCCCGGGACAGGGGGCATTCAGTACTTC
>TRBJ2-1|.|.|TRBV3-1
CASSQVSLADNEQFF
TGTGCCAGCAGCCAAGTGTCACTAGCAGACAATGAGCAGTTCTTC
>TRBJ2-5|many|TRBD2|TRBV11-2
CASSLGSGRRVRETQYF
TGTGCCAGCAGCCTAGGGTCCGGGAGGAGGGTGAGGGAGACCCAGTACTTC
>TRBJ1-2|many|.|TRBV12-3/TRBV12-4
CASSQGHYGYTF
TGTGCCAGCAGTCAGGGGCACTATGGCTACACCTTC
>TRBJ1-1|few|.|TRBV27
CASSLSVRGEAFF
TGTGCCAGCAGTTTATCTGTCCGGGGAGAAGCTTTCTTT
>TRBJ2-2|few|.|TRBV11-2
CASSPPWDSSGELFF
TGTGCCAGCAGCCCGCCATGGGACTCTTCGGGGGAGCTGTTTTTT
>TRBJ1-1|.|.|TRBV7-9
CASSNGQTQAFF
TGTGCCAGCAGCAATGGACAGACGCAAGCTTTCTTT
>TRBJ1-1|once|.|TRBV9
CASTPRGLRDTEALF
TGTGCCAGCACGCCACGGGGCCTTAGGGACACTGAAGCTCTCTTT
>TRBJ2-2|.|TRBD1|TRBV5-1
CASSTGQQNTGELFF
TGCGCCAGCAGCACGGGACAGCAGAACACCGGGGAGCTGTTTTTT
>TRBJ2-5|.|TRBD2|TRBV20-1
CSAPRRSGRKETQYF
TGCAGTGCTCCCCGGAGAAGCGGGAGAAAGGAGACCCAGTACTTC
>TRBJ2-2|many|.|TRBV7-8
CASSLLRLAYTGELFF
TGTGCCAGCAGCCTGCTGCGGCTAGCGTACACCGGGGAGCTGTTTTTT
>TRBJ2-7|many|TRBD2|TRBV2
CASSEGLAGETLRYEQYF
TGTGCCAGCAGTGAGGGACTAGCGGGCGAAACCCTAAGGTACGAGCAGTACTTC
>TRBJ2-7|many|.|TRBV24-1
CATSDGTDSYEQYF
TGTGCCACCAGTGACGGGACGGATTCCTACGAGCAGTACTTC
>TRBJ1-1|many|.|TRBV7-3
CASTTKGDNTEAFF
TGTGCCAGCACTACGAAGGGAGATAACACTGAAGCTTTCTTT
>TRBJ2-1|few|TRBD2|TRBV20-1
CSATTGTSGSLFNEQFF
TGCAGTGCTACGACCGGGACTAGCGGGAGTTTGTTCAATGAGCAGTTCTTC
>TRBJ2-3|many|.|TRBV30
CAWSVTPAQYF
TGTGCCTGGAGTGTGACCCCTGCGCAGTATTTT
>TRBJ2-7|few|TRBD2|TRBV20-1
CSARDLREGGHYEQYF
TGCAGTGCTAGAGATCTCCGGGAGGGCGGTCACTACGAGCAGTACTTC
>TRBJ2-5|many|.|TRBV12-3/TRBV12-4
CASSHRQETQYF
TGTGCCAGCAGTCACAGGCAAGAGACCCAGTACTTC